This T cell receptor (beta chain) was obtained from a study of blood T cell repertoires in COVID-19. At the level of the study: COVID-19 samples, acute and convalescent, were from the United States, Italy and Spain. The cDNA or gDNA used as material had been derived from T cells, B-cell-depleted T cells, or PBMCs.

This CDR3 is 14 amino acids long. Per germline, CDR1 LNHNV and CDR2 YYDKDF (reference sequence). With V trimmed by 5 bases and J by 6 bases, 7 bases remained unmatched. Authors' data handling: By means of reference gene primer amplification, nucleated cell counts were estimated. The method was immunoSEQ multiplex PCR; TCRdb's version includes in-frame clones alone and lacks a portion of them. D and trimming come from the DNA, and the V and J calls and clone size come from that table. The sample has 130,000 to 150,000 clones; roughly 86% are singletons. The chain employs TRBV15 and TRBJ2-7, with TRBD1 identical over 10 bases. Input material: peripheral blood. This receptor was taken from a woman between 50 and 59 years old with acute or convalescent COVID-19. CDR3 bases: TGTGCCACCAGCCGGGACAGGGGATTCGGCGAGCAGTACTTC. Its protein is CATSRDRGFGEQYF.